This T cell receptor beta chain was sequenced in a study of OX40 agonist ivuxolimab in advanced cancers. Findings of the study overall: What antigens the expanded peripheral T cells recognized was never established.

The J segment lost 15 bases and the V segment lost 8 bases, leaving 13 bases of the junction unmatched. Germline CDR1 and CDR2: LNHNV and YYDKDF (reference sequence). The CDR3 covers 13 residues. Assay: immunoSEQ multiplex PCR; the TCRdb copy retains only in-frame clones and omits some. The sample consists of roughly 67,000 clones, over 90% of them appearing once. In regard to this clone: Its target is not known.

The chain uses TRBV15 and TRBJ2-1; TRBD2 matches 10 bases. The receptor's source is an adult with an advanced solid tumor such as melanoma, head and neck, liver or kidney cancer. Here the sequenced sample was CD4+ or CD8+ T cells sorted from blood, taken in a trial of the OX40 agonist ivuxolimab. CDR3 sequence (DNA): TGTGCCACCGATAGCGGGAGGAGCGAAGGCCCGTTCTTC. Amino acids: CATDSGRSEGPFF.